This T cell receptor beta chain was obtained from a study of spatial heterogeneity in lung cancer. Study at large: Across the raw uncorrected reads, a unique TCR and UMI combination was observed, on average, more than ten times.

Using its own MiXCR run on the 5' RACE reads, TCRdb lists one record per CDR3 protein. The sample lists over 10,000 distinct CDR3 sequences, 5% to 6% seen once, with roughly 11% in the top ten. Study-wide findings and caveats: Of tumor T cells, an estimated coverage of around 7% was reached for alpha chains and about 14% for beta chains. There was tracking of ubiquitous and regional nonsynonymous mutations by the respective counts of ubiquitous and regional expanded TCRs. Mutation tallies in tumors tracked expanded intratumoral alpha and beta TCR counts.

By share of the sample, this clonotype is medium-sized (0.01 to 0.1%). Its specificity is not known. The time point: sample taken at primary tumor resection. Tumor, nontumor lung or frozen PBMC supplied whole RNA that was sequenced unsorted. This CDR3 region has 13 residues. V lost 10 bases to trimming and J lost 1 base, with 13 bases between them. Germline V CDR1 and CDR2: SNHLY, FYNNEI. The chain joins TRBV2 to TRBJ1-1; D ambiguous. Sample: lung tumor tissue, taken at surgery. The TCR originated in a female donor with early-stage non-small cell lung cancer. The DNA of the CDR3 is TGTGCCACCCACGGCGAATCGAACACTGAAGCTTTCTTT. Its protein product is CATHGESNTEAFF.